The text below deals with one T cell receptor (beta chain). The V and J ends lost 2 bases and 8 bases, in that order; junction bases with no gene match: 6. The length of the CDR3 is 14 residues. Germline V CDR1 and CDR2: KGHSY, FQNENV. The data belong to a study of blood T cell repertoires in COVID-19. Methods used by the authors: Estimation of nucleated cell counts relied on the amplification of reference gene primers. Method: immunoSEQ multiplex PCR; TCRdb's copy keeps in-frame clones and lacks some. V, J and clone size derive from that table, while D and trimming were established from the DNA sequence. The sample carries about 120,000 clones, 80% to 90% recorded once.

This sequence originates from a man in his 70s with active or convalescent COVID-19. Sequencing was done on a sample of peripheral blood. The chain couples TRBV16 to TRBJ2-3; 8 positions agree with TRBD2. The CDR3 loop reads CASSQRREAGTQYF. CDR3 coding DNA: TGTGCCAGCAGCCAAAGGCGGGAGGCAGGTACGCAGTATTTT.